What follows describes a single T cell receptor beta chain. Sequenced by immunoSEQ multiplex PCR; TCRdb stores in-frame clones only, minus some. The sample includes 100,000 or so clones, 96% of them seen just once. The record originates from a study of technical replicates of blood from a handful of donors. The CDR3 spans 15 residues. V was clipped by 2 bases and J by 9 bases; unmatched bases: 8. Germline CDR1 MGHRA, CDR2 YSYEKL. Sequenced input: T cells isolated from PBMCs. V gene TRBV4-1 combines with J gene TRBJ2-1, with 9 bases lining up with TRBD2. This receptor was identified in a human donor in good health. CDR3 DNA sequence: TGCGCCAGCAGCCAAATCACCGGGACTAGCATTGAGCAGTTCTTC. Amino acids: CASSQITGTSIEQFF.